One TCR beta chain is described in this entry. In its sample, this clonotype was seen a few times. It has no known antigen specificity. Within one base of it there is no much larger clone, and no base qualities were kept. This specimen's time point label, interpreted: patch test 1, 2 weeks after DPC sensitization. The treatment or condition label, read with the paper, signifies: therapeutic diphenylcyclopropenone sensitization with weekly scalp DPC. At every patch-test visit, the blood draw took place before the patch test was put on. Patients were considered eligible if aged 18 to 70, diagnosed with alopecia and deemed suitable for DPC therapy, and patients were excluded if pregnant. Total RNA was isolated from unfractionated whole blood collected in Tempus Blood RNA tubes. These data originate in a study of human T cells and chemical hapten exposure (dated by TCRdb to 2020 to 2022). At the level of the whole study: For sensitization, 2% DPC in acetone was applied to a 2 cm by 2 cm area of upper inner arm skin. Throughout the roughly 24-week study period, patients were also given weekly therapeutic DPC doses on the scalp. Patch testing on the upper back used Finn chambers containing 0.01% DPC, with scoring done after 6 days according to International Contact Dermatitis Research Group standards. The patient cohort, mostly female, included alopecia areata with under or over 50% scalp involvement, alopecia totalis and alopecia universalis. Libraries were combined into a pool for sequencing, and differences in TCR yield between samples came mainly from small differences in library volumes within the pool. This study followed changes in the peripheral blood TCR repertoire in vivo during primary and secondary sensitization of alopecia patients to the hapten diphenylcyclopropenone (DPC). Blood samples were taken from patients before sensitization (week 0) and at 2, 6 and about 24 weeks after DPC sensitization. About 30 alopecia patients provided blood for TCR sequencing at one to four time points (pre-sensitization, 2, 6 and 24 weeks).

The CDR3 holds 20 amino acids from the cysteine to the phenylalanine. Only the CDR3 region is kept as DNA, spanning 60 bases read in frame from base 1. As encoded in the germline V gene (reference sequence), CDR1 is LNHDA while CDR2 is SQIVND. Germline trimming: 3 bases from V, 4 bases from J; junction bases outside gene matches: 16. Preparation of the library involved RACE. Instrument used: NextSeq 500. Library preparation attached unique molecular identifiers to individual cDNA molecules for quantitative, reproducible TCR counting. Each blood RNA sample was used to sequence both TCR alpha and TCR beta chains. The original pipeline was this. The median number of TCRs per sample was roughly 98,000, ranging from about 23,224 to 700,000. The Decombinator software suite was used to annotate V, J and CDR3 in the TCR reads. Every sample was subsampled to the same number of TCRs (28,000) for the PS versus PT1 abundance plots. TCRs were defined as expanded if absent before sensitization and observed at least eight times at the 2-week time point. Starting from the raw public reads, TCRdb applied fastp trimming at Q25, assembled clones with MiXCR and retained in-frame beta chains. Each CDR3 protein gets just one entry, which takes the most common genes and DNA from the rows behind it. These V and J calls are TCRdb output, not the study's own analysis. The sample contains 70,000 to 75,000 distinct CDR3 sequences, around a third of them found a single time. The ten most abundant clones make up about 9.6% of the sample.

The study at large found these results: DPC sensitization did not change the number of TCRs with a frequency above 1 in 1000, and there was no evidence of changes in global repertoire structure. Because every patient had alopecia, a presumed autoimmune disease, the patients' immune response might differ from that of healthy individuals. Significantly more large CDR3 similarity clusters were formed by expanded TCRs than by pre-sensitization or healthy control sets, consistent with antigen-driven responses. A positive correlation was found between the number of PT1 expanded TCRs and patch test score, with significance reached at thresholds 8, 16 and 32 but not 4. After repeated subsampling, changes were observed in the strength of the expansion versus patch-test correlation and in the threshold at which the correlation became significant.

The rearranged chain carries TRBV19 and TRBJ2-5; 14 central nucleotides agree with TRBD2. Sequencing used whole blood, obtained in connection with sensitization to the hapten diphenylcyclopropenone (DPC). The TCR sequence derives from a man aged 40-55 years with alopecia areata. Some clones in this sample may be carry-over from other donors' samples. The nucleotides are TGTGCCAGTAGTATCCCAACCTCCGGGACTAGCGGGAGATTTGGAGAGACCCAGTACTTC. The translation is CASSIPTSGTSGRFGETQYF. Supplemented by the reference TRBV19 and TRBJ2-5 proteins around the CDR3, the complete variable domain is DGGITQSPKYLFRKEGQNVTLSCEQNLNHDAMYWYRQDPGQGLRLIYYSQIVNDFQKGDIAEGYSVSREKKESFPLTVTSAQKNPTAFYLCASSIPTSGTSGRFGETQYFGPGTRLLVL.